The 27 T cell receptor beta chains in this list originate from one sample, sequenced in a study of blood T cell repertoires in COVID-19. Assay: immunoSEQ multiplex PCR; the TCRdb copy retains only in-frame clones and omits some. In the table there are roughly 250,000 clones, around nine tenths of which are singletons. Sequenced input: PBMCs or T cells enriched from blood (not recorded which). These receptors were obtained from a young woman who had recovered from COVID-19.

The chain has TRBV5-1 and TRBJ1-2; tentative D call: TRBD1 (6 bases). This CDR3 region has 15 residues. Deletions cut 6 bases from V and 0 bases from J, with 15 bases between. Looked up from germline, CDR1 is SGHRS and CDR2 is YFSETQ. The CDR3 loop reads CASKPFQGSNYGYTF. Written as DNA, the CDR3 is TGCGCCAGCAAGCCCTTCCAGGGGTCTAACTATGGCTACACCTTC.

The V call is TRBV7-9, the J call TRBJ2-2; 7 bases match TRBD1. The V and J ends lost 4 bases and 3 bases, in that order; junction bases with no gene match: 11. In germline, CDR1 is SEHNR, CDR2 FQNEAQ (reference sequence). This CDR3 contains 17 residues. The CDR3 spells CASSSPGDRPHTGELFF. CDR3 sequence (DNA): TGTGCCAGCAGCTCCCCAGGGGACAGACCACACACCGGGGAGCTGTTTTTT.

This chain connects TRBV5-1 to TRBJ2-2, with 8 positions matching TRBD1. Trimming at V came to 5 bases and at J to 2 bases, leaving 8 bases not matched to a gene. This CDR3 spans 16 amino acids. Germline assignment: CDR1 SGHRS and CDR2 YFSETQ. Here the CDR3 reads CASRVAGTGNTGELFF. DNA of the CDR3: TGCGCCAGCAGGGTGGCCGGGACAGGAAACACCGGGGAGCTGTTTTTT.

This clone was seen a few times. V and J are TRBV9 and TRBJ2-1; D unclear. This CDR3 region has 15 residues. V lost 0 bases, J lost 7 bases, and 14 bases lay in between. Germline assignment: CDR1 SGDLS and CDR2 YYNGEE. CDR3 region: CASSVVASSHNEQFF. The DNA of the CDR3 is TGTGCCAGCAGCGTAGTCGCTAGTTCGCATAATGAGCAGTTCTTC.

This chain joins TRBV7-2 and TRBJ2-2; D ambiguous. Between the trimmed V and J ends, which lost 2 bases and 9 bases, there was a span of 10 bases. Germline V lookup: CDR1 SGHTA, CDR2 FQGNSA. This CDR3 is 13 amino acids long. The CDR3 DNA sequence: TGTGCCAGCAGCTTATCACGAGAGAGGGAGCTGTTTTTT. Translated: CASSLSRERELFF.

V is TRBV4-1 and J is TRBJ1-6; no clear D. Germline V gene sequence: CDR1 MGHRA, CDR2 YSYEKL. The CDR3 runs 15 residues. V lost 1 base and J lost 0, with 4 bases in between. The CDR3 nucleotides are TGCGCCAGCAGCCAAGGTAGCTCCTATAATTCACCCCTCCACTTT. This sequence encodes CASSQGSSYNSPLHF.

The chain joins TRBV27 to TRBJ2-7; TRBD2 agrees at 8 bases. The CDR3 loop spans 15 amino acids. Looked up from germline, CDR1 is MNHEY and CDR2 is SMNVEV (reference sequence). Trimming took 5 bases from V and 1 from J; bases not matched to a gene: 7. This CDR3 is CASSPQAGVSYEQYF. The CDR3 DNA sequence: TGTGCCAGCAGTCCACAAGCGGGAGTGTCCTACGAGCAGTACTTC.

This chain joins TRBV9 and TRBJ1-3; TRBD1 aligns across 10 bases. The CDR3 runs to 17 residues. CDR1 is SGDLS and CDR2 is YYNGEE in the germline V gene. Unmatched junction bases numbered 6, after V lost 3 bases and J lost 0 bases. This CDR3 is CASSEGGTGVSGNTIYF. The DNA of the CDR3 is TGTGCCAGCAGCGAGGGGGGGACAGGGGTCTCTGGAAACACCATATATTTT.

The CDR3 loop reads CSASGQGDDTGELFF. DNA for the CDR3: TGCAGTGCTAGTGGACAGGGGGACGACACCGGGGAGCTGTTTTTT. The chain couples TRBV20-1 to TRBJ2-2, with 10 bases that match TRBD1. The V segment lost 3 bases and the J segment 3 bases; nucleotides outside the gene matches: 4. CDR1 and CDR2 (germline): DFQATT, SNEGSKA (reference sequence). The CDR3 runs to 15 residues.

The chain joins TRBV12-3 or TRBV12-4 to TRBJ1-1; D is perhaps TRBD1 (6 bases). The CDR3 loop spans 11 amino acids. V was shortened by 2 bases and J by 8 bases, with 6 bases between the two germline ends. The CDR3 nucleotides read TGTGCCAGCAGTTTAAGGGGGGAAGCTTTCTTT. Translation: CASSLRGEAFF.

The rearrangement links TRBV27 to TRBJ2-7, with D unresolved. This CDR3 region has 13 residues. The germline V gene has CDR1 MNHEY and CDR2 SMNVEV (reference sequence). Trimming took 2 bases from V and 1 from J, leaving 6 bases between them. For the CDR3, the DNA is TGTGCCAGCAGTTTACAAAAATCCTACGAGCAGTACTTC. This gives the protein CASSLQKSYEQYF.

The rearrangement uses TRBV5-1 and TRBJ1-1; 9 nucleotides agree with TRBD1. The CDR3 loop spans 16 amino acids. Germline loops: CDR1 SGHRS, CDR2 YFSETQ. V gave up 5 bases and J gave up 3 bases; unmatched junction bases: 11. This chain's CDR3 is CASSPGQGRVDTEAFF. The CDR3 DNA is TGCGCCAGCAGTCCGGGACAGGGTCGGGTTGACACTGAAGCTTTCTTT.

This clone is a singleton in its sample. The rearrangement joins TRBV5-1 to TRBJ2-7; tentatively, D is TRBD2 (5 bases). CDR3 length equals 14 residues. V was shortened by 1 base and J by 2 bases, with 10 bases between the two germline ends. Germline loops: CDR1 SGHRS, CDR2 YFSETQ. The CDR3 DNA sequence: TGCGCCAGCAGCTTGACAGCGGCTACCTACGAGCAGTACTTC. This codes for CASSLTAATYEQYF.

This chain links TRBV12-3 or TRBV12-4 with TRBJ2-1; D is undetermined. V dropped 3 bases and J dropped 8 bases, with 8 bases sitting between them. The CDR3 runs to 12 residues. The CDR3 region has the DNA TGTGCCAGCAGTTTGTTAGCCCATGAGCAGTTCTTC. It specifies CASSLLAHEQFF.

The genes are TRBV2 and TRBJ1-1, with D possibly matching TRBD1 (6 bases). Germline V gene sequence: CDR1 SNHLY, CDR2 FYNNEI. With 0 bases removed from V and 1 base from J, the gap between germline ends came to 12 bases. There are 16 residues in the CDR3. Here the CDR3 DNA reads TGTGCCAGCAGTGAAGCCCCGGGGGGCGCGAACACTGAAGCTTTCTTT. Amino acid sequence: CASSEAPGGANTEAFF.

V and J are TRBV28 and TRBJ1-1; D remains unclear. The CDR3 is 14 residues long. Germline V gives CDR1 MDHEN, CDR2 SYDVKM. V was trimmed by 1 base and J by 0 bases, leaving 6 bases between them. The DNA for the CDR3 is TGTGCCAGCAGTTTATCTGGGCTGAACACTGAAGCTTTCTTT. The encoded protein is CASSLSGLNTEAFF.

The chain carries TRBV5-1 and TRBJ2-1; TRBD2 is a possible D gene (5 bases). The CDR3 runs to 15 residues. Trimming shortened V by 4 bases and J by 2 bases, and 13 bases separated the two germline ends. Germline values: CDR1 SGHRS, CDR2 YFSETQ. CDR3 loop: CASSVNAGTYNEQFF. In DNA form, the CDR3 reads TGCGCCAGCAGCGTAAACGCCGGGACCTACAATGAGCAGTTCTTC.

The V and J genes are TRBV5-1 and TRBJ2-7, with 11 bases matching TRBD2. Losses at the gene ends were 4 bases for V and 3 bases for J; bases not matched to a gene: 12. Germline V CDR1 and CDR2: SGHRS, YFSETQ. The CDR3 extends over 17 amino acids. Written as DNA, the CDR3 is TGCGCCAGCAGCGGATGGGAGGGACTAGCGGACGACTACGAGCAGTACTTC. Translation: CASSGWEGLADDYEQYF.

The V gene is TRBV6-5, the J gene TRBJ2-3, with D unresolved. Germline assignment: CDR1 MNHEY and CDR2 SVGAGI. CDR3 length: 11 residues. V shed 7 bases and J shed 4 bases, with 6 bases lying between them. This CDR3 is CASTTADTQYF. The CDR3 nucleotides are TGTGCCAGCACAACAGCAGATACGCAGTATTTT.

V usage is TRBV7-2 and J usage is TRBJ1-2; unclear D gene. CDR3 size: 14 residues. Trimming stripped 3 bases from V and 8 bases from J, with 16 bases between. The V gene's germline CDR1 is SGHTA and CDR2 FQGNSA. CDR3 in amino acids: CASSFDSMSGGYTF. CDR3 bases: TGTGCCAGCAGCTTCGACTCAATGTCGGGGGGCTACACCTTC.

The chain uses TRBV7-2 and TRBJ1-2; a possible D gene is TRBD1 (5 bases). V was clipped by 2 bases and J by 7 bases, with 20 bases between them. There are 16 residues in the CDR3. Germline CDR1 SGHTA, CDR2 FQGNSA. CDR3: CASSLQSLGGFGGYTF. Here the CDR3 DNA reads TGTGCCAGCAGCTTACAGTCTTTGGGGGGGTTCGGTGGCTACACCTTC.

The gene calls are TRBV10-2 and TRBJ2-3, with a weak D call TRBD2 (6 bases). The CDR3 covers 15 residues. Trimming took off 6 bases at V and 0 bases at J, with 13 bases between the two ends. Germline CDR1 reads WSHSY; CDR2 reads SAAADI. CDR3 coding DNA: TGCGCCAGCAGGGACCTAAGCGGGAGCACAGATACGCAGTATTTT. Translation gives CASRDLSGSTDTQYF.

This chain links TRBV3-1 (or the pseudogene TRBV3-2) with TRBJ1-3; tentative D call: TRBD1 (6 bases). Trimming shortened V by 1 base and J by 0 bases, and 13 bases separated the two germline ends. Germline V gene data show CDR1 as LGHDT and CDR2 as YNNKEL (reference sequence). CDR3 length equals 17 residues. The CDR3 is CASSQVDSGVSGNTIYF. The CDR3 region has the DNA TGTGCCAGCAGCCAAGTGGACAGCGGAGTCTCTGGAAACACCATATATTTT.

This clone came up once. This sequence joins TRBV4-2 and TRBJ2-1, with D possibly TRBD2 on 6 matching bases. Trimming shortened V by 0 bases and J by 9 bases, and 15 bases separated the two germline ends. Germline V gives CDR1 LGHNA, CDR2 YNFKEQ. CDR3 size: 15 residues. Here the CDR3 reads CASSQDGGTGGEQFF. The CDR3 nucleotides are TGTGCCAGCAGCCAAGATGGGGGGACCGGTGGTGAGCAGTTCTTC.

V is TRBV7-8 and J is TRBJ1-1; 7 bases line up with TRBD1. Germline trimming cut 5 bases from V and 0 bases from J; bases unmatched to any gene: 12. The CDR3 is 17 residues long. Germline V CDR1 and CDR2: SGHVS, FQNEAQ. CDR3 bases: TGTGCCAGCAGCCTCCGGGACAGCCTGAGGATGAACACTGAAGCTTTCTTT. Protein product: CASSLRDSLRMNTEAFF.

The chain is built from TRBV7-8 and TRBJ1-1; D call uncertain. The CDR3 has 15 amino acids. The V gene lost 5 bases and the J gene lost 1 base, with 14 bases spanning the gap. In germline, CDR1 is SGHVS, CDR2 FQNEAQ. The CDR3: CASSRLWLSNTEAFF. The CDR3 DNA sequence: TGTGCCAGCAGCCGCCTGTGGCTCTCGAACACTGAAGCTTTCTTT.

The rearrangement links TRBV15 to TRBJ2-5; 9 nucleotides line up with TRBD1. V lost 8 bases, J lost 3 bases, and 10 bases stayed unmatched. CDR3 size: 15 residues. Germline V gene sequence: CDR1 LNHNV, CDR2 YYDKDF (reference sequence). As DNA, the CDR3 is TGTGCCACCGGCCGCCGACAGGGGGGGAAAGAGACCCAGTACTTC. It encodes CATGRRQGGKETQYF.